One and the same sample provided the 17 T cell receptor beta chains below, sequenced in a study of blood T cells in healthy people across ages (dated by TCRdb to about 2015). Libraries were made using 5' RACE. The sample was run on an Illumina HiSeq 2500. The second PCR ran for about 7 to 11 cycles and used a J-beta primer mix along with a sample-barcoded 5' primer. Using fastp at Q25 and MiXCR, TCRdb reprocessed the public reads and kept productive beta chains. Rows matching on CDR3 protein sequence are summarized as one entry with the most common DNA and genes. Recorded for this sample are under 2 million distinct CDR3 sequences; about 35% of them occurred a single time. Roughly 10% of the sample comes from the top ten. Sequenced sample: blood. These receptors were taken from a woman younger than 45 in good health.

V is TRBV28 and J is TRBJ2-7, with 14 positions matching TRBD2. J was trimmed by 5 bases and V by 8 bases; bases with no gene match: 5. Germline V CDR1 and CDR2: MDHEN, SYDVKM. The CDR3 runs 14 residues. Here the CDR3 DNA reads TGTGCCAGCGTGGGGACTAGCGGGAGCCACGAGCAGTACTTC. This gives the protein CASVGTSGSHEQYF.

The chain links TRBV6-1 to TRBJ2-1; D is perhaps TRBD2 (5 bases). CDR1 MNHNS and CDR2 SASEGT come from the germline V gene. The CDR3 length is 13 residues. V was cut by 6 bases and J by 10 bases, with 16 bases left in between. The CDR3 protein is CASRGVAGREQFF. CDR3 bases: TGTGCCAGCAGAGGTGTCGCGGGCCGCGAGCAGTTCTTC.

The chain joins TRBV4-1 to TRBJ2-6, with 7 positions matching TRBD1. Germline CDR1 MGHRA, CDR2 YSYEKL. CDR3 length: 19 amino acids. V was clipped by 1 base and J by 4 bases; unmatched bases: 13. The CDR3 bases are TGCGCCAGCAGCCAAGTGCAGAGGGGGCGCATGGCCGGGGCCAACGTCCTGACTTTC. Protein sequence: CASSQVQRGRMAGANVLTF.

The chain carries TRBV20-1 and TRBJ1-1, with D tentatively TRBD1 (6 bases). V was shortened by 6 bases and J by 0 bases, with 11 bases between the two germline ends. There are 13 residues in the CDR3. From germline, CDR1 is DFQATT and CDR2 SNEGSKA (reference sequence). The CDR3 is CSAGDTMNTEAFF. CDR3 sequence (DNA): TGCAGTGCGGGGGACACCATGAACACTGAAGCTTTCTTT.

The chain recombines TRBV27 with TRBJ2-1; 7 positions match TRBD2. V dropped 1 base and J dropped 2; count of bases not matched to a gene: 5. Germline values: CDR1 MNHEY, CDR2 SMNVEV (reference sequence). CDR3 size: 16 residues. The CDR3 nucleotides read TGTGCCAGCAGTTTATGGGGGGGAGGTCCCTACAATGAGCAGTTCTTC. Translated, it gives CASSLWGGGPYNEQFF.

CDR3 region: CASSQDLGLTITYEQYF. The CDR3 region has the DNA TGTGCCAGCAGCCAAGATCTTGGGTTAACTATAACCTACGAGCAGTACTTC. The rearrangement links TRBV4-2 to TRBJ2-5; D ambiguous. The end of the DNA aligns better with TRBJ2-7, so the J call may be wrong. The V gene's germline CDR1 is LGHNA and CDR2 YNFKEQ. The CDR3 is 17 amino acids.

Here the CDR3 DNA reads TGTGCCAGCAGTTGGGGAAGGGATGAGCAGTTCTTC. Its protein product is CASSWGRDEQFF. This rearrangement joins TRBV6-7 to TRBJ2-1; no firm D call. TRBV6-7 is filed as an ORF, its function uncertain. The CDR3 sequence is 12 residues long. The V end was cut by 4 bases, the J end by 8 bases, with 9 bases between.

CDR3 loop: CASSLFWASGDEYEQYF. CDR3 DNA: TGTGCCAGCAGCTTGTTTTGGGCTAGCGGGGACGAATACGAGCAGTACTTC. This chain joins TRBV5-6 and TRBJ2-7; 9 bases align to TRBD2. Germline V CDR1 and CDR2: SGHDT, YYEEEE. V lost 1 base, J lost 4 bases, and 12 bases stayed unmatched. CDR3 size: 17 residues.

Many counts were recorded for this clonotype. This chain uses TRBV7-9 with TRBJ2-6; no reliable D call. The germline gives CDR1 SEHNR, CDR2 FQNEAQ (reference sequence). V was pared by 3 bases and J by 2 bases, with 8 bases between. This CDR3 contains 15 residues. CDR3 nucleotides: TGTGCCAGCAGCTTTGAAGAGGCTGGGGCCAACGTCCTGACTTTC. Protein sequence: CASSFEEAGANVLTF. Supplemented by reference TRBV7-9 and TRBJ2-6, the full variable domain reads DTGVSQNPRHKITKRGQNVTFRCDPISEHNRLYWYRQTLGQGPEFLTYFQNEAQLEKSRLLSDRFSAERPKGSFSTLEIQRTEQGDSAMYLCASSFEEAGANVLTFGAGSRLTVL.

The gene calls are TRBV15 and TRBJ1-2; D remains ambiguous. The CDR3 sequence is 14 residues long. V shed 5 bases and J shed 0 bases, with 10 bases lying between them. CDR1 is LNHNV, CDR2 YYDKDF, per germline (reference sequence). CDR3 residues: CATSGRGSNYGYTF. The CDR3 DNA follows: TGTGCCACCAGCGGCCGGGGTTCTAACTATGGCTACACCTTC.

The rearrangement links TRBV21-1 to TRBJ2-5. TRBV21-1 is labeled a pseudogene. CDR3 length: 15 amino acids. CDR3 coding DNA: TGTGCCAGCAGCAAAGATTGGGTGAGGCAAGGGAAGCAGTACTTC. This codes for CASSKDWVRQGKQYF.

This clonotype was seen a few times. This chain links TRBV3-1 with TRBJ2-1; 7 nucleotides align to TRBD2. Per germline, CDR1 LGHDT and CDR2 YNNKEL (reference sequence). The trim removed 0 bases at V and 5 bases at J, leaving 7 bases unmatched. The CDR3 consists of 16 residues. The CDR3 DNA follows: TGTGCCAGCAGCCAAGATATGGCTAGCGGAAACAATGAGCAGTTCTTC. Its translation is CASSQDMASGNNEQFF.

The chain is built from TRBV5-1 and TRBJ2-3; 8 bases are shared with TRBD2. Germline trimming cut 4 bases from V and 0 bases from J; bases unmatched to any gene: 10. The CDR3 consists of 17 residues. The germline V gene has CDR1 SGHRS and CDR2 YFSETQ. The CDR3 protein is CASSPNPGGGSTDTQYF. The CDR3 DNA is TGCGCCAGCAGCCCGAACCCCGGGGGGGGTAGCACAGATACGCAGTATTTT. Variable domain in full (rest from reference TRBV5-1 and TRBJ2-3): KAGVTQTPRYLIKTRGQQVTLSCSPISGHRSVSWYQQTPGQGLQFLFEYFSETQRNKGNFPGRFSGRQFSNSRSEMNVSTLELGDSALYLCASSPNPGGGSTDTQYFGPGTRLTVL.

This clonotype occurred many times. The chain combines TRBV4-1 with TRBJ1-5, with 7 bases matching TRBD1. This CDR3 has 14 amino acids. Germline loops: CDR1 MGHRA, CDR2 YSYEKL. The V and J ends lost 1 base and 7 bases, in that order; junction bases with no gene match: 4. The DNA for the CDR3 is TGCGCCAGCAGCCAAGGGACAGGTGGGCAGCCCCAGCATTTT. It translates to CASSQGTGGQPQHF.

On this clonotype: Just one base apart from a much larger clone, this may be a read error. The chain carries TRBV20-1 and TRBJ2-5; D not resolved. This CDR3 is built from 13 residues. Germline loops: CDR1 DFQATT, CDR2 SNEGSKA (reference sequence). The DNA of the CDR3 is TGCAGTGCTAGTTTGGACGAGCAAGACACCCAGTACTTC. Translation gives CSASLDEQDTQYF.

The chain joins TRBV24-1 to TRBJ2-3; no clear D gene. CDR3 length: 12 residues. Germline V gives CDR1 KGHDR, CDR2 SFDVKD. V shed 8 bases and J shed 4 bases, with 9 bases lying between them. In nucleotides, the CDR3 is TGTGCCACCATCCTGATTGCAGATACGCAGTATTTT. It yields the protein CATILIADTQYF.

CDR3 DNA: TGTGCCAGCAGTTTTACCGTCCCCTACGAGCAGTACTTC. This sequence encodes CASSFTVPYEQYF. V is TRBV12-3 or TRBV12-4 and J is TRBJ2-7, with no clear D. This CDR3 comprises 13 residues. The V end was cut by 3 bases, the J end by 2 bases, with 8 bases between.